This T cell receptor (beta chain) originates from a study of cytomegalovirus exposure and HLA in healthy donors. Donors sampled were nominally healthy, though unrecorded immune exposures were likely. Study-level results: The study put 150 or so TCR beta chains on its list as cytomegalovirus-associated. Some V segments (TRBV6-2 and TRBV6-3 among them) were excluded as indistinguishable.

This clone was seen more than once but under ten times. The antigen is unknown. Amplification used 60 Vbeta primers and 13 Jbeta primers. Sequenced by immunoSEQ multiplex PCR; TCRdb stores in-frame clones only, minus some. The table lists about 120,000 clones, around three quarters of them singletons. The V gene's germline CDR1 is MNHEY and CDR2 SVGAGI. The length of the CDR3 is 11 residues. V was pared by 5 bases and J by 10 bases, with 11 bases between. The chain employs TRBV6-5 and TRBJ1-1; possible D gene TRBD1, 5 bases. This TCR was recovered from a woman in her twenties or thirties in good health and CMV-seropositive. The sequenced sample was PBMCs. CDR3 residues: CASSHGAGAFF. As DNA, the CDR3 is TGTGCCAGCAGTCATGGGGCCGGAGCTTTCTTT.